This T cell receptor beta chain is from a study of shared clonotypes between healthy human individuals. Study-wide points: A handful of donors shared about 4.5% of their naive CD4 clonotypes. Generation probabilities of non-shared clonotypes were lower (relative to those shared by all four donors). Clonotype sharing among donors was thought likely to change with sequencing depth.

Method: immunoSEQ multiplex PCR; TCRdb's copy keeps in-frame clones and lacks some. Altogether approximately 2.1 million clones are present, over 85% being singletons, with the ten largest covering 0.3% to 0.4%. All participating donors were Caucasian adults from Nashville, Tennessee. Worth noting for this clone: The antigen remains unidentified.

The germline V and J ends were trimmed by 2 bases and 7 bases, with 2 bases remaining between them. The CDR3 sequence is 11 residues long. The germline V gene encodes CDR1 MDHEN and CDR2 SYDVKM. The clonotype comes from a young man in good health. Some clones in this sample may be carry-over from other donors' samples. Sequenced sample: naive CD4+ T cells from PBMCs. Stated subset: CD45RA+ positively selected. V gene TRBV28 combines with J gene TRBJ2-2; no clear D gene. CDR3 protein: CASSLHGELFF. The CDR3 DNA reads TGTGCCAGCAGTTTACACGGGGAGCTGTTTTTT.